The next 11 T cell receptor beta chains were all read from a single sample in a study of blood T cell repertoires in COVID-19. Libraries were prepared by immunoSEQ multiplex PCR; TCRdb keeps only in-frame clonotypes and omits some of them. Of about 230,000 clones listed, approximately 88% are singletons. The sample was peripheral blood. All receptors derive from a man in his forties or fifties with acute or convalescent COVID-19.

The chain is built from TRBV19 and TRBJ1-2; D is unresolved. Trimming took off 1 base at V and 8 bases at J, with 8 bases between the two ends. This CDR3 contains 12 residues. Germline V gives CDR1 LNHDA, CDR2 SQIVND (reference sequence). Here the CDR3 DNA reads TGTGCCAGTAGTATAGGCGGGCCGGGCTACACCTTC. Its protein product is CASSIGGPGYTF.

This chain uses TRBV5-4 with TRBJ1-4; D uncertain. V gave up 0 bases and J gave up 10 bases, with 7 bases separating them. The germline CDR1 and CDR2 sequences are SGHNT and YYREEE (reference sequence). This CDR3 spans 12 amino acids. The CDR3: CASSLDRGKLFF. The CDR3 DNA reads TGTGCCAGCAGCTTGGACCGGGGAAAACTGTTTTTT.

This clone has just one count. This rearrangement joins TRBV7-9 to TRBJ1-1; 7 bases line up with TRBD1. Germline V gene lookup returns CDR1 SEHNR and CDR2 FQNEAQ (reference sequence). The CDR3 is 14 amino acids. V shed 5 bases and J 4 bases; nucleotides not matched to a gene: 7. This CDR3 is CASSAQQGTTEAFF. Written as DNA, the CDR3 is TGTGCCAGCAGCGCACAACAGGGGACCACTGAAGCTTTCTTT. The full variable domain, in which reference TRBV7-9 and TRBJ1-1 provide the parts outside the CDR3, is DTGVSQNPRHKITKRGQNVTFRCDPISEHNRLYWYRQTLGQGPEFLTYFQNEAQLEKSRLLSDRFSAERPKGSFSTLEIQRTEQGDSAMYLCASSAQQGTTEAFFGQGTRLTVV.

This chain connects TRBV21-1 to TRBJ2-7; the table's D gene call, TRBD2, was not cross checked with the DNA. TRBV21-1 constitutes a pseudogene. The length of the CDR3 is 17 residues. The chain's CDR3 is CASSKELRTSGGYEQYF. The CDR3 nucleotides are TGTGCCAGCAGCAAAGAACTGAGGACTAGCGGAGGCTACGAGCAGTACTTC.

This chain uses TRBV12-2 with TRBJ1-3; no DNA check was done on the table's D call, TRBD1. TRBV12-2 is given as a pseudogene. The CDR3 is made up of 15 amino acids. CDR3: CASRLRQGALNTIYF. CDR3 DNA: TGTGCAAGTCGCTTGAGGCAGGGGGCTTTGAACACCATATATTTT.

The chain combines TRBV15 with TRBJ2-3; D possibly corresponds to TRBD2 (5 bases). The CDR3 is 13 amino acids. V gave up 2 bases and J gave up 4 bases, with 7 bases separating them. Per germline, CDR1 LNHNV and CDR2 YYDKDF (reference sequence). DNA of the CDR3: TGTGCCACCAGCAGACTTAGCGCAGATACGCAGTATTTT. Translating gives CATSRLSADTQYF.

The CDR3 DNA reads as TGTGCCAGCAGCCTAGGGGAGAGTAAAGGGGGCAGGGTCGCTGAAGCTTTCTTT. This sequence encodes CASSLGESKGGRVAEAFF. The V call is TRBV21-1, the J call TRBJ1-1; the DNA was not compared with TRBD1, the D call given in the table. TRBV21-1 is noted as a pseudogene. This CDR3 has 18 amino acids.

The chain carries TRBV19 and TRBJ1-2, with D tentatively TRBD1 (5 bases). This CDR3 is 14 amino acids long. V dropped 3 bases and J dropped 6 bases, with 14 bases sitting between them. In germline, CDR1 is LNHDA, CDR2 SQIVND (reference sequence). Here the CDR3 DNA reads TGTGCCAGTAGTATCGGGGGTTTTCAGGATGGCTACACCTTC. As protein: CASSIGGFQDGYTF.

A note on this clone: Compared with germline, one end of the junction differs, possibly owing to a read error. The chain employs TRBV6-2 or TRBV6-3 and TRBJ2-4; D not resolved. This CDR3 region has 13 residues. Germline V gives CDR1 MNHEY, CDR2 SVGEGT. CDR3 nucleotides: TGTGCCAGCAGTTCACAGCTCAAAAACATTCAGTACTTT. Translation gives CASSSQLKNIQYF.

The rearrangement joins TRBV5-6 to TRBJ1-2; 7 bases agree with TRBD1. V was pared by 3 bases and J by 2 bases, with 7 bases of the junction left unmatched. The CDR3 has 15 amino acids. Germline V gene lookup returns CDR1 SGHDT and CDR2 YYEEEE. The CDR3 is CASSSTGWANYGYTF. The CDR3 DNA is TGTGCCAGCAGCTCGACAGGGTGGGCCAACTATGGCTACACCTTC. The complete variable domain, with remaining parts taken from reference TRBV5-6 and TRBJ1-2, reads DAGVTQSPTHLIKTRGQQVTLRCSPKSGHDTVSWYQQALGQGPQFIFQYYEEEERQRGNFPDRFSGHQFPNYSSELNVNALLLGDSALYLCASSSTGWANYGYTFGSGTRLTVV.

The rearrangement links TRBV11-1 to TRBJ2-7, with 8 bases fitting TRBD1. The trim removed 5 bases at V and 3 bases at J, leaving 9 bases unmatched. The CDR3 contains 15 residues. Germline CDR1 SGHAT, CDR2 FQDESV (reference sequence). CDR3 loop: CASSLLTGAIYEQYF. CDR3 DNA: TGTGCCAGCAGCCTCCTGACAGGGGCAATCTACGAGCAGTACTTC.